The 26 T cell receptor gamma chains given below trace back to one sample, sequenced in a study of γδ T cells in repeated Plasmodium falciparum infection. Bulk repertoires came from Vgamma9/Vdelta2+ or Vdelta2-negative gammadelta T cells flow-sorted from PBMC. TCRdb called clones from the multiplex PCR reads again using CATT. The sample lists tens of thousands of gamma-chain clones, approximately 2.9% seen once, with approximately 30% in the top ten. Input material: gamma-delta T cells from blood. The receptors shown here come from a pool of human donors (malaria-infected and uninfected, not separated).

For the J gene the call is TRGJP1; the V gene lacks a call. This CDR3 has 16 residues. The CDR3 sequence is CATWDGTFTTGWFKIF. The CDR3 DNA sequence: TGTGCCACCTGGGACGGAACCTTTACCACCGGTTGGTTCAAGATATTT.

This clone was counted only a few times. TCRdb pairs this DNA with a much larger clone's protein that differs at residue 8, likely a read error; the protein shown was translated from the DNA. This sequence joins TRGV9 and TRGJP. TCRdb does not report a J gene; here it was assigned by matching the DNA to germline references. This CDR3 contains 18 residues. The germline CDR1 and CDR2 sequences are GITISATS and ISYDGTV (reference sequence). The junction had 12 bases not matched to a gene; V was cut back by 1 base and J by 9 bases. The CDR3: CALWEVRPPRLGKKIKVF. The CDR3 DNA reads as TGTGCCTTGTGGGAGGTAAGACCGCCCCGGTTGGGCAAAAAAATCAAGGTATTT.

This clone showed up many times. This likely traces to a read error, being one base from a far larger clone. This sample also contains other DNA sequences that code for the same CDR3. No J gene was named, though the V gene is TRGV3. Germline CDR1 is VTNTFY and CDR2 is YDVSTARD (reference sequence). CDR3 length equals 12 residues. CDR3: CATWDRPNRSLF. The DNA for the CDR3 is TGTGCCACCTGGGACAGGCCTAATCGCAGTCTCTTT.

This clone was observed at least ten times. The TCRdb protein comes from a much larger clone and disagrees with this DNA's translation at residue 5, likely due to a read error; the protein given here is derived from the DNA. The chain links TRGV9 to TRGJ1 or TRGJ2. This CDR3 spans 15 amino acids. Germline loops: CDR1 GITISATS, CDR2 ISYDGTV (reference sequence). The trim removed 5 bases at V and 0 bases at J, leaving 10 bases unmatched. The CDR3 spells CALWGARENYYKKLF. The CDR3 region has the DNA TGTGCCTTGTGGGGGGCCCGGGAGAATTATTATAAGAAACTCTTT.

This clone was seen ten or more times. A far bigger clonotype differs at one base, so this is likely a read error. Distinct nucleotide sequences in the sample also encode this CDR3. The chain has TRGV2 and TRGJP2. Germline lookup yields CDR1 EGSNGY and CDR2 YDSYNSKV. The CDR3 runs 15 residues. CDR3 amino acids: CATWDGPGSDWIKTF. The CDR3 DNA sequence: TGTGCCACCTGGGACGGGCCGGGTAGTGACTGGATCAAGACGTTT.

This clone was seen a handful of times. The translation of this DNA and the TCRdb protein of a much larger clone differ at residue 3, probably owing to a read error; the protein shown here is translated from the DNA. The genes are TRGV9 and TRGJP. The J gene, absent from TCRdb, was called here by matching the DNA to germline. Germline V gene sequence: CDR1 GITISATS, CDR2 ISYDGTV (reference sequence). This CDR3 is built from 18 residues. The CDR3 DNA reads as TGTGCCTCGTGGGAGGTTCGAGGGGAAGAGTTGGGCAAAAAAATCAAGGTATTT. Translating gives CASWEVRGEELGKKIKVF.

V usage is TRGV9 and J usage is TRGJP. Matching the DNA to germline supplied the J gene, which TCRdb does not give. The ends lost 0 bases at V and 10 bases at J; junction bases unmatched: 15. The CDR3 has 19 amino acids. Germline-derived CDR1 and CDR2 are GITISATS and ISYDGTV (reference sequence). CDR3 residues: CALWEVQEAGALGKKIKVF. The CDR3 DNA is TGTGCCTTGTGGGAGGTGCAGGAGGCTGGGGCTTTGGGCAAAAAAATCAAGGTATTT.

This clone appeared a few times. This DNA's translation and the protein TCRdb lists, from a much larger clone, do not match at residue 4, likely due to a read error; the protein shown is translated from the DNA. The chain has TRGV4 and TRGJ1 or TRGJ2. Here the J gene was assigned by germline matching of the DNA, as TCRdb has none. This CDR3 comprises 14 residues. Looked up from germline, CDR1 is EGSTGY and CDR2 is YDSYTSSV. The CDR3: CATRDGRVNYKKLF. The CDR3 DNA reads TGTGCCACCAGGGATGGGCGGGTGAATTATAAGAAACTCTTT.

This clone was found a few times. The TCRdb record carries a much larger clone's protein, which differs from this DNA's translation at residue 7; a read error is the likely cause, and the protein listed here is the DNA translation. CDR3 sequence reads: CALWEVFLYYKKLF. CDR3 sequence (DNA): TGTGCCTTGTGGGAGGTATTCCTCTATTATAAGAAACTCTTT. V and J are TRGV9 and TRGJ1 or TRGJ2. Here the J gene came from matching the DNA to germline, since TCRdb omits it. The trim removed 1 base at V and 4 bases at J, leaving 7 bases unmatched. CDR3 length equals 14 residues. Germline V gene lookup returns CDR1 GITISATS and CDR2 ISYDGTV (reference sequence).

By its share, this clone is medium-sized (0.01 to 0.1%). This specimen includes other DNA sequences encoding the same CDR3. The V gene is TRGV9, the J gene TRGJ1 or TRGJ2. From germline, CDR1 is GITISATS and CDR2 ISYDGTV (reference sequence). The CDR3 contains 11 residues. V lost 3 bases and J lost 8; bases outside the gene matches: 4. CDR3 sequence reads: CALWELDKKLF. CDR3 coding DNA: TGTGCCTTGTGGGAGTTGGATAAGAAACTCTTT.

This clone has at least ten counts. CDR3 residues: CALWEELGDWKLF. In nucleotides, the CDR3 is TGTGCCTTGTGGGAGGAGCTAGGAGATTGGAAACTCTTT. This chain connects TRGV9 to TRGJ1 or TRGJ2. Losses at the gene ends were 2 bases for V and 12 bases for J; bases not matched to a gene: 13. CDR3 length: 13 amino acids. Germline values: CDR1 GITISATS, CDR2 ISYDGTV (reference sequence).

This clone was picked up many times. The protein TCRdb lists belongs to a much larger clone and differs from this DNA's translation at residue 14, which points to a read error; the protein shown is made from the DNA. The chain joins TRGV9 to TRGJP. Assignment of the J gene here rests on matching the DNA to germline, because TCRdb gives none. Germline-derived CDR1 and CDR2 are GITISATS and ISYDGTV (reference sequence). The CDR3 contains 19 residues. In DNA, the CDR3 is TGTGCCTTGTGGGAGGTGAAGGGTCCGCATGAGCTGGGCGAAAAAATCAAGGTATTT. Protein product: CALWEVKGPHELGEKIKVF.

The sample holds many counts of this clone. Other nucleotide sequences in the sample specify the same CDR3. The chain links TRGV2 to TRGJ1 or TRGJ2. V was clipped by 0 bases and J by 12 bases; unmatched bases: 5. The V gene's germline CDR1 is EGSNGY and CDR2 YDSYNSKV. The CDR3 length is 11 residues. CDR3 protein: CATWDGPVKLF. CDR3 DNA: TGTGCCACCTGGGACGGGCCAGTGAAACTCTTT.

In its sample, this clone was seen a few times. A read error is likely here: a far larger clone is one base away. Within the sample, other DNA sequences also encode this same CDR3. The chain uses TRGV9 and TRGJP. Since TCRdb gives no J gene, matching the DNA to germline was used here to assign it. The V gene's germline CDR1 is GITISATS and CDR2 ISYDGTV (reference sequence). The CDR3 totals 15 residues. CDR3 sequence (DNA): TGTGCCTTGTGGACATTAGAGTTGGGCAAGAAAATCAAGGTATTT. Translated: CALWTLELGKKIKVF.

This clone was recorded at least ten times. TCRdb has a much larger clone's protein, which differs at residue 4 from the translation of this DNA, likely because of a read error; what is shown is the protein translated from the DNA. The chain combines TRGV4 with TRGJ1 or TRGJ2. No J segment appears in TCRdb, so it was assigned here by matching the sequence to germline. Germline lookup yields CDR1 EGSTGY and CDR2 YDSYTSSV. The CDR3 contains 14 residues. The CDR3: CATRDVEVGRRKLF. The CDR3 DNA is TGTGCCACCCGGGATGTGGAAGTCGGAAGGCGGAAACTCTTT.

In its sample, this clone was seen a few times. This DNA translates differently at residue 12 from the TCRdb protein, which is that of a much larger clone; a read error is likely, and the protein shown is the DNA's own translation. For the V gene the call is TRGV2; the J gene has no call. Per the germline V gene, CDR1 is EGSNGY and CDR2 is YDSYNSKV. The CDR3 spans 14 residues. CDR3 sequence: CATWDGLTHYKILF. CDR3 in DNA: TGTGCCACCTGGGACGGATTAACGCATTATAAGATACTCTTT.

This clone has ten or more counts. A far larger clone is off by one base, so a read error is likely. Other DNA sequences in this specimen translate into the identical CDR3. V gene TRGV4 combines with J gene TRGJ1 or TRGJ2. Germline CDR1 EGSTGY, CDR2 YDSYTSSV. This CDR3 is 19 amino acids long. CDR3 amino acids: CATWDGLEWMHDSYYKKLF. DNA for the CDR3: TGCGCCACCTGGGATGGACTAGAGTGGATGCACGATTCTTATTATAAGAAACTCTTT.

This clone was detected ten times or more. A far larger clone is only one base removed, so a read error is likely. The same CDR3 arises from other DNA sequences in this sample as well. V and J are TRGV2 and TRGJP1. The J gene is not listed in TCRdb, so it was assigned here from a DNA match to germline. Germline V gene lookup returns CDR1 EGSNGY and CDR2 YDSYNSKV. The CDR3 loop spans 18 amino acids. The ends lost 8 bases at V and 0 bases at J; junction bases unmatched: 18. The CDR3: CATSQMALKYTTGWFKIF. As DNA, the CDR3 is TGTGCCACCTCCCAGATGGCTCTTAAGTATACCACTGGTTGGTTCAAGATATTT.

In this sample, this clone turned up a few times. A far larger clone differs by one base, so this is likely a read error. At the DNA level, this CDR3 is encoded by other sequences in the same sample as well. This chain links TRGV4 with TRGJP1. TCRdb records no J gene; here it was assigned by comparing the DNA to germline. In germline, CDR1 is EGSTGY, CDR2 YDSYTSSV. This CDR3 has 14 residues. The chain's CDR3 is CATWEDTTGWFKIF. In nucleotides, the CDR3 is TGTGCCACCTGGGAAGATACCACCGGTTGGTTCAAGATATTT.

In its sample, this clone was seen many times. TCRdb has a much larger clone's protein, which differs at residue 13 from the translation of this DNA, likely because of a read error; what is shown is the protein translated from the DNA. The J gene is TRGJP2, the V gene TRGV9. CDR1 is GITISATS, CDR2 ISYDGTV, per germline (reference sequence). CDR3 length: 16 residues. Written as DNA, the CDR3 is TGTGCCTTGTGGGAGGTGGGTTGGAGTAGTGATTGGGTCAAGACGTTT. As protein: CALWEVGWSSDWVKTF.

At least ten counts were recorded for this clone. TCRdb attributes to this sequence the protein of a much larger clone, which differs from the DNA translation at residue 5; a read error is likely, and the protein displayed is translated from the DNA. V is TRGV9 and J is TRGJ1 or TRGJ2. Germline matching of the DNA provided the J gene here, since TCRdb leaves it blank. CDR1 and CDR2 (germline): GITISATS, ISYDGTV (reference sequence). The length of the CDR3 is 14 residues. CDR3 sequence: CALWGVQCYYKKLF. The CDR3 DNA reads as TGTGCCTTGTGGGGGGTGCAATGTTATTATAAGAAACTCTTT.

Concerning this clone itself: TCRdb attributes to this sequence the protein of a much larger clone, which differs from the DNA translation at residue 9; a read error is likely, and the protein displayed is translated from the DNA. V usage is TRGV9 and J usage is TRGJ1 or TRGJ2. No J segment appears in TCRdb, so it was assigned here by matching the sequence to germline. The CDR3 runs 14 residues. Trimming took 3 bases from V and 8 from J; bases not matched to a gene: 13. Germline V gene sequence: CDR1 GITISATS, CDR2 ISYDGTV (reference sequence). CDR3 residues: CALWELYPRDKKLF. CDR3 bases: TGTGCCTTGTGGGAGTTGTACCCCCGGGATAAGAAACTCTTT.

This clone was recorded many times. V usage is TRGV9 and J usage is TRGJ1 or TRGJ2. V was clipped by 1 base and J by 0 bases; unmatched bases: 6. The CDR3 is made up of 15 amino acids. The germline gives CDR1 GITISATS, CDR2 ISYDGTV (reference sequence). In DNA form, the CDR3 reads TGTGCCTTGTGGGAGGTCCCCGCGAATTATTATAAGAAACTCTTT. Its translation: CALWEVPANYYKKLF.

This clone was detected only a few times. The protein given by TCRdb reflects a much larger clone and differs at residue 13 from this DNA's translation, likely from a read error; the protein shown is the DNA's translation. The rearrangement links TRGV9 to TRGJ1 or TRGJ2. Germline matching of the DNA provided the J gene here, since TCRdb leaves it blank. This CDR3 comprises 19 residues. CDR1 and CDR2 (germline): GITISATS, ISYDGTV (reference sequence). J gave up 3 bases and V 0 bases, and 20 bases lay outside the gene matches. CDR3 sequence (DNA): TGTGCCTTGTGGGAGGTGCACTCCCTTTGGGGACTTGTTTATTATAAGAAACTCTTT. Translation: CALWEVHSLWGLVYYKKLF.

This clone came up many times. A read error likely explains why the TCRdb protein, taken from a much larger clone, differs from this DNA's translation at residue 3; the protein shown is translated from the DNA. The rearrangement joins TRGV4 to TRGJ1 or TRGJ2. The CDR3 is 11 amino acids. Germline V gene data show CDR1 as EGSTGY and CDR2 as YDSYTSSV. The CDR3 nucleotides are TGTGCCATCTGGGATGGGCCTGGGAAACTCTTT. Translated, it gives CAIWDGPGKLF.

The rearrangement uses TRGV8 and TRGJP1. No J gene was available from TCRdb, and it was assigned here by a germline match of the DNA. Germline V CDR1 and CDR2: VENAVY, YDSYNSRV. This CDR3 has 12 residues. The J segment lost 9 bases and the V segment lost 6 bases, leaving 7 bases of the junction unmatched. CDR3 in amino acids: CATWTICWFKIF. DNA of the CDR3: TGTGCCACCTGGACGATTTGTTGGTTCAAGATATTT.